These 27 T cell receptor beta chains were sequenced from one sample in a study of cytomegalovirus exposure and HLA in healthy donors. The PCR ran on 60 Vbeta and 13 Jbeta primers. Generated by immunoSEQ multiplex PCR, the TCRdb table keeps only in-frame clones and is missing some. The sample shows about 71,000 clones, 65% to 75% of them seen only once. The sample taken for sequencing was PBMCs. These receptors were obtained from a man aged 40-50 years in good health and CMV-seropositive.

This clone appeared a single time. The CDR3: CASSSSRGTDTQYF. Here the CDR3 DNA reads TGTGCCAGCAGCTCCAGCCGGGGCACAGATACGCAGTATTTT. The V call is TRBV11-1, the J call TRBJ2-3; unclear D gene. Germline V gene lookup returns CDR1 SGHAT and CDR2 FQDESV (reference sequence). Trimming took 4 bases from V and 1 from J, leaving 9 bases between them. The CDR3 length is 14 residues.

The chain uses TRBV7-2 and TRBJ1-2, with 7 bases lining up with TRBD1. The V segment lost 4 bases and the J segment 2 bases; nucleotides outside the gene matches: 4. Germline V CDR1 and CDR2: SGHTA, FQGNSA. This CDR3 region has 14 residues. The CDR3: CASSSGQRNYGYTF. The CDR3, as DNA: TGTGCCAGCAGCTCGGGACAGAGGAACTATGGCTACACCTTC. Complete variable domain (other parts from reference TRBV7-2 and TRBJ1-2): GAGVSQSPSNKVTEKGKDVELRCDPISGHTALYWYRQSLGQGLEFLIYFQGNSAPDKSGLPSDRFSAERTGGSVSTLTIQRTQQEDSAVYLCASSSGQRNYGYTFGSGTRLTVV.

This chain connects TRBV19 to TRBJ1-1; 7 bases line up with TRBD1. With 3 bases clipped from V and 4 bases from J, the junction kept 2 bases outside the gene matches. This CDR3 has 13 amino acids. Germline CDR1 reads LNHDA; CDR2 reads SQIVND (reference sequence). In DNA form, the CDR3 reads TGTGCCAGTAGTATTACAGGGGTCACTGAAGCTTTCTTT. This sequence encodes CASSITGVTEAFF.

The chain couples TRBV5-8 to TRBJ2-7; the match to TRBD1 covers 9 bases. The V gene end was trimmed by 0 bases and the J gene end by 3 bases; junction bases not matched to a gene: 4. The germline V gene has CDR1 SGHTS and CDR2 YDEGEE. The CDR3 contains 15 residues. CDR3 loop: CASSLGGTGFYEQYF. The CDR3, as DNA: TGTGCCAGCAGCTTGGGTGGGACAGGGTTCTACGAGCAGTACTTC.

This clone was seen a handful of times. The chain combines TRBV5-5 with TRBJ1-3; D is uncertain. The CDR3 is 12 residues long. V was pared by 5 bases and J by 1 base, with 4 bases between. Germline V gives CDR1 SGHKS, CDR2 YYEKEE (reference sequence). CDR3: CASRESGNTIYF. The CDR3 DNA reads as TGTGCCAGCAGGGAGTCTGGAAACACCATATATTTT.

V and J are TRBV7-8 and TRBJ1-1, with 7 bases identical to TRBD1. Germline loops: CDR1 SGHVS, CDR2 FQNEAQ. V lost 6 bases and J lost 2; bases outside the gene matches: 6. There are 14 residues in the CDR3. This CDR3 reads CASRTQGGNTEAFF. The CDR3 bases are TGTGCCAGCAGGACTCAGGGGGGTAACACTGAAGCTTTCTTT.

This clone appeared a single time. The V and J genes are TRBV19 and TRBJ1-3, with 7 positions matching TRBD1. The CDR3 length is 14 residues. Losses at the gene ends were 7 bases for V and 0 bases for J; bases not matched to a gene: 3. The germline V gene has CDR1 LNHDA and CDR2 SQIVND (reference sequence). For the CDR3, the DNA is TGTGCCAGTAAAGCAGGGGGCTCTGGAAACACCATATATTTT. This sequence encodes CASKAGGSGNTIYF.

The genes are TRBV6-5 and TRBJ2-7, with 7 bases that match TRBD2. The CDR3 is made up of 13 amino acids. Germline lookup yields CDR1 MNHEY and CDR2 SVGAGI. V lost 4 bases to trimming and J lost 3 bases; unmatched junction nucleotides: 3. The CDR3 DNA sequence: TGTGCCAGCAGTTCCCCTAGCGGCTACGAGCAGTACTTC. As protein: CASSSPSGYEQYF.

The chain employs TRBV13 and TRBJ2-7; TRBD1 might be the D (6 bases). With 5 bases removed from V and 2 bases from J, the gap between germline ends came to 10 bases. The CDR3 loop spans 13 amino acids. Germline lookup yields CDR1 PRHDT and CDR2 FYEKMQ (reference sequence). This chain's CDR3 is CASSIGQTYEQYF. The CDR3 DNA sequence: TGTGCCAGCAGCATCGGACAGACCTACGAGCAGTACTTC.

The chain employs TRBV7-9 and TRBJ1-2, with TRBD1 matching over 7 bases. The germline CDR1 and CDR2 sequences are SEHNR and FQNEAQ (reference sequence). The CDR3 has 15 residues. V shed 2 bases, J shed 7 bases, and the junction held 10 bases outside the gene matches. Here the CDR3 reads CASSLWHHEGAGYTF. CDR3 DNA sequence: TGTGCCAGCAGCTTATGGCACCATGAGGGGGCTGGCTACACCTTC.

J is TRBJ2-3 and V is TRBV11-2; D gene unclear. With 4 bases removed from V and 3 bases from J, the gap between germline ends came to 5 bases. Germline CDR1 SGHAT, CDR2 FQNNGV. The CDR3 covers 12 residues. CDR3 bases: TGTGCCAGCAGCTCAACTACAGATACGCAGTATTTT. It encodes CASSSTTDTQYF.

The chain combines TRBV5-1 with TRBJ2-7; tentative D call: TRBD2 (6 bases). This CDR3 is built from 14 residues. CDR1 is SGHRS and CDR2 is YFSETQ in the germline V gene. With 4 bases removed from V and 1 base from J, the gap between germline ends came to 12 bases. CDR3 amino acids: CASSLRDRSYEQYF. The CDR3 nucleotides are TGCGCCAGCAGCCTGCGGGACCGATCCTACGAGCAGTACTTC.

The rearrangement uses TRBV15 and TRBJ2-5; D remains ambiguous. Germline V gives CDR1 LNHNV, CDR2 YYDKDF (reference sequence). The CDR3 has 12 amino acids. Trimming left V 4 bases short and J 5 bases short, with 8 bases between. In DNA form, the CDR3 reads TGTGCCACCAGCACCGGGTGGGAGACCCAGTACTTC. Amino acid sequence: CATSTGWETQYF.

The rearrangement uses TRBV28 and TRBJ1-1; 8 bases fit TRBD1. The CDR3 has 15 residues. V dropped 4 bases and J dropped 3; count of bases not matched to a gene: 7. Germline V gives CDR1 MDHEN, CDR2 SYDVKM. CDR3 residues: CASSSQGAGDTEAFF. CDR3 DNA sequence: TGTGCCAGCAGTTCGCAGGGGGCGGGGGACACTGAAGCTTTCTTT. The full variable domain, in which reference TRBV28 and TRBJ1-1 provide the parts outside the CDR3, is DVKVTQSSRYLVKRTGEKVFLECVQDMDHENMFWYRQDPGLGLRLIYFSYDVKMKEKGDIPEGYSVSREKKERFSLILESASTNQTSMYLCASSSQGAGDTEAFFGQGTRLTVV.

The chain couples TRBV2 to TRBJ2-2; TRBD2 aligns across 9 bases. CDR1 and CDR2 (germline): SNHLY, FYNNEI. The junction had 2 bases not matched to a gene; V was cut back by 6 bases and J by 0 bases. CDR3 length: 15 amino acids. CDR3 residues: CASRRTSANTGELFF. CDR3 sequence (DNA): TGTGCCAGCAGAAGGACTAGCGCGAACACCGGGGAGCTGTTTTTT.

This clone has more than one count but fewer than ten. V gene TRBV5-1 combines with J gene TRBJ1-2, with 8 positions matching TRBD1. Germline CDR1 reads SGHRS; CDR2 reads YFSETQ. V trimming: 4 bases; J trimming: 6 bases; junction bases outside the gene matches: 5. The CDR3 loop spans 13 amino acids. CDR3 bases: TGCGCCAGCAGCCAGGACAGGGTCGATGGCTACACCTTC. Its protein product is CASSQDRVDGYTF.

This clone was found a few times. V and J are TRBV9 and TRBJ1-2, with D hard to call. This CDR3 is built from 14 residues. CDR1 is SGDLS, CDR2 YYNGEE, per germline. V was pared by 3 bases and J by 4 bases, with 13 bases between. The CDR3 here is CASSATEAGYGYTF. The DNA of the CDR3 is TGTGCCAGCAGCGCAACAGAGGCGGGCTATGGCTACACCTTC.

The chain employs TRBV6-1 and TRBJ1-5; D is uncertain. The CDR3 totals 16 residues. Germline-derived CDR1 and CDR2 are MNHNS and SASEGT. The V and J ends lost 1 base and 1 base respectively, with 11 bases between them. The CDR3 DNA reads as TGTGCCAGCAGTGAAGGGGCGGGTAGGAGCAATCAGCCCCAGCATTTT. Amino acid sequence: CASSEGAGRSNQPQHF.

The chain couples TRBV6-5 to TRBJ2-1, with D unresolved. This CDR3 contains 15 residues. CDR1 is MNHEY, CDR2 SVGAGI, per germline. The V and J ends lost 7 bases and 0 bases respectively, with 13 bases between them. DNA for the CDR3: TGTGCCAGCATGGCGGCACCGATCTCCTACAATGAGCAGTTCTTC. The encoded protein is CASMAAPISYNEQFF.

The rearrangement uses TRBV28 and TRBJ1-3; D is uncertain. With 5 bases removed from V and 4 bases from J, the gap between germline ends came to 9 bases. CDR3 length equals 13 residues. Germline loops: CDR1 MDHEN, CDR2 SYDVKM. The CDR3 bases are TGTGCCAGCAGTGGCGGGCCCGGAAACACCATATATTTT. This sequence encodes CASSGGPGNTIYF.

This CDR3 is CASTPPRGWNTEAFF. The CDR3 coding sequence is TGTGCCAGCACGCCCCCCCGGGGGTGGAACACTGAAGCTTTCTTT. V is TRBV2 and J is TRBJ1-1; a weak D match, TRBD1 (5 bases). This CDR3 contains 15 residues. Germline V gene lookup returns CDR1 SNHLY and CDR2 FYNNEI. Trimming shortened V by 7 bases and J by 1 base, and 16 bases separated the two germline ends.

The CDR3 nucleotides read TGTGCCAGCAGCTTAGGACAGGGCGACGAGCAGTACTTC. Translation gives CASSLGQGDEQYF. V is TRBV7-2 and J is TRBJ2-7; 7 bases line up with TRBD1. The V and J ends lost 1 base and 5 bases, in that order; junction bases with no gene match: 2. The CDR3 is 13 residues long. Germline CDR1 is SGHTA and CDR2 is FQGNSA.

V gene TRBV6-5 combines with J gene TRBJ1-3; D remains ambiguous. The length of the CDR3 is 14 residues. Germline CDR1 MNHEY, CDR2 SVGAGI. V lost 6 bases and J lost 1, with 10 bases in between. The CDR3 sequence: CASRAVLSGNTIYF. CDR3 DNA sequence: TGTGCCAGCAGGGCGGTGTTATCTGGAAACACCATATATTTT.

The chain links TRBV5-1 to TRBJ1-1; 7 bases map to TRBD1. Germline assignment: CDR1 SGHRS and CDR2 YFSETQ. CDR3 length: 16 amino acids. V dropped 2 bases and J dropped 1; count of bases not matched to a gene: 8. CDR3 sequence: CASSFGQAGRNTEAFF. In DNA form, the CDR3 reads TGCGCCAGCAGCTTCGGACAGGCTGGGCGGAACACTGAAGCTTTCTTT.

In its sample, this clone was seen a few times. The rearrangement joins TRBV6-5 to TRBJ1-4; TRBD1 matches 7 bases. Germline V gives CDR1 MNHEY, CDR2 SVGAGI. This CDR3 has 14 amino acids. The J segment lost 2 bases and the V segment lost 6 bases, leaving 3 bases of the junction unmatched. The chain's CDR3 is CASRSGQTNEKLFF. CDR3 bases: TGTGCCAGCAGATCGGGACAGACTAATGAAAAACTGTTTTTT.

The CDR3 loop reads CASSQLRGQGAYEQYF. In DNA, the CDR3 is TGTGCCAGTAGCCAACTAAGAGGACAAGGAGCCTACGAGCAGTACTTC. The genes are TRBV19 and TRBJ2-7, with D perhaps matching TRBD1 (5 bases). Germline V gives CDR1 LNHDA, CDR2 SQIVND (reference sequence). Trimming pared 6 bases from V and 2 bases from J, leaving 20 bases between. The CDR3 consists of 16 residues.

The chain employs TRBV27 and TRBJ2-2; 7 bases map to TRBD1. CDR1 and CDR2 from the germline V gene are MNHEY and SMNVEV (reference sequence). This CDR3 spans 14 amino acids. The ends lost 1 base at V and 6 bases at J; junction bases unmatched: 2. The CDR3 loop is CASSLYRGSGELFF. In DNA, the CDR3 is TGTGCCAGCAGTTTATACAGGGGATCCGGGGAGCTGTTTTTT.